These 23 T cell receptor beta chains originate from one sample sequenced in a study of blood T cell repertoires in COVID-19. Sequencing was performed with immunoSEQ multiplex PCR; in TCRdb, only in-frame clones are kept and a portion is missing. The sample has some 260,000 clones, 70% to 90% seen once. The sample comprised PBMCs or T cells enriched from blood (not recorded which). The receptors were sampled from a man aged 35 to 55 who had recovered from COVID-19.

J is TRBJ1-5 and V is TRBV6-5; 10 positions match TRBD1. CDR3 length: 13 amino acids. Germline V gene sequence: CDR1 MNHEY, CDR2 SVGAGI. The trim removed 6 bases at V and 6 bases at J, leaving 2 bases unmatched. The DNA of the CDR3 is TGTGCCAGCAGCCGGACAGGGGGTCAGCCCCAGCATTTT. Protein product: CASSRTGGQPQHF.

V is TRBV4-1 and J is TRBJ2-5; TRBD2 is a possible D gene (6 bases). The CDR3 is 15 amino acids. CDR1 MGHRA and CDR2 YSYEKL come from the germline V gene. The V end was cut by 3 bases, the J end by 4 bases, with 15 bases between. DNA of the CDR3: TGCGCCAGCAGCCACTTCCAGCGGGCGGGAGAGACCCAGTACTTC. Its protein product is CASSHFQRAGETQYF.

This chain connects TRBV13 to TRBJ2-7, with D uncertain. The V gene's germline CDR1 is PRHDT and CDR2 FYEKMQ (reference sequence). The CDR3 covers 14 residues. The ends were cut back, 1 base at V and 0 bases at J, with 7 bases in the middle. The CDR3, as DNA: TGTGCCAGCAGCTTAGCGGGTCACTCCTACGAGCAGTACTTC. Its translation: CASSLAGHSYEQYF.

The CDR3 sequence is CASEGAGEQYF. The DNA for the CDR3 is TGTGCCAGTGAGGGCGCGGGTGAGCAGTACTTC. The chain is built from TRBV5-6 and TRBJ2-7; the D gene is possibly TRBD2 (5 bases). V was cut by 8 bases and J by 7 bases, with 13 bases left in between. CDR1 and CDR2 (germline): SGHDT, YYEEEE. CDR3 size: 11 residues.

Worth noting for this clone: No conserved phenylalanine or tryptophan ends this CDR3, so it is likely a read error. The DNA is omitted, as the CDR3 cannot be located on it reliably, and the CDR3 follows TCRdb's listing. This chain joins TRBV6-4 and TRBJ1-4; the table's D call TRBD1 went unverified against the DNA. Germline V gene sequence: CDR1 MRHNA, CDR2 SNTAGT. The length of the CDR3 is 14 amino acids, counting both ends. This chain's CDR3 is CASSQPISGDRTFS.

For this clone: Different DNA sequences within this sample yield the same CDR3. The chain has TRBV3-1 (or the pseudogene TRBV3-2) and TRBJ2-5; D is undetermined. V lost 1 base and J 4 bases, leaving 4 bases between the germline ends. This CDR3 is 12 amino acids long. Germline V CDR1 and CDR2: LGHDT, YNNKEL (reference sequence). CDR3 region: CASSQVRETQYF. CDR3 in DNA: TGTGCCAGCAGCCAAGTCAGAGAGACCCAGTACTTC.

The chain employs TRBV5-1 and TRBJ1-1; D is uncertain. V was shortened by 0 bases and J by 6 bases, with 3 bases between the two germline ends. Germline-derived CDR1 and CDR2 are SGHRS and YFSETQ. This CDR3 contains 11 residues. CDR3 nucleotides: TGCGCCAGCAGCTTGGCCGCTGAAGCTTTCTTT. Translation gives CASSLAAEAFF.

The chain couples TRBV11-2 to TRBJ2-5, with D possibly matching TRBD2 (6 bases). V lost 6 bases, J lost 3 bases, and 14 bases lay in between. CDR1 and CDR2 from the germline V gene are SGHAT and FQNNGV. The CDR3 runs 14 residues. The CDR3: CASSWRDSEETQYF. CDR3 in DNA: TGTGCCAGCAGTTGGCGGGACTCCGAAGAGACCCAGTACTTC.

In this sample, this clone turned up a few times. The rearrangement joins TRBV11-2 to TRBJ2-7; D uncertain. The V end was cut by 1 base, the J end by 0 bases, with 10 bases between. The CDR3 runs 15 residues. Germline CDR1 SGHAT, CDR2 FQNNGV. The CDR3 is CASSLGSHSSYEQYF. In nucleotides, the CDR3 is TGTGCCAGCAGCTTAGGTTCTCACAGCTCCTACGAGCAGTACTTC.

V usage is TRBV27 and J usage is TRBJ1-1, with 9 bases identical to TRBD1. The V and J ends lost 5 bases and 4 bases, in that order; junction bases with no gene match: 5. The CDR3 covers 14 residues. Looked up from germline, CDR1 is MNHEY and CDR2 is SMNVEV (reference sequence). CDR3 protein: CASSPTTGGTEAFF. DNA of the CDR3: TGTGCCAGCAGTCCGACGACAGGGGGCACTGAAGCTTTCTTT.

This chain links TRBV3-1 (or the pseudogene TRBV3-2) with TRBJ2-1; no firm D call. The V end was cut by 0 bases, the J end by 10 bases, with 7 bases between. CDR1 is LGHDT and CDR2 is YNNKEL in the germline V gene (reference sequence). This CDR3 has 12 amino acids. The CDR3, as DNA: TGTGCCAGCAGCCAAGATCCGGAGGAGCAGTTCTTC. Translated, it gives CASSQDPEEQFF.

CDR3 region: CASGGGTSGPTDTQYF. CDR3 bases: TGTGCTAGTGGAGGGGGGACTAGCGGCCCCACAGATACGCAGTATTTT. This chain links TRBV12-5 with TRBJ2-3; TRBD2 aligns across 11 bases. CDR3 length: 16 amino acids. Germline CDR1 and CDR2: LGHNT and FRNRAP. Trimming at V came to 6 bases and at J to 2 bases, leaving 7 bases not matched to a gene.

The V and J genes are TRBV11-3 and TRBJ2-2, with D unclear. Trimming left V 3 bases short and J 1 base short, with 6 bases between. This CDR3 contains 14 residues. The germline CDR1 and CDR2 sequences are SGHNT and YENEEA. Here the CDR3 reads CASSFSVNTGELFF. The CDR3 nucleotides read TGTGCCAGCAGCTTTTCAGTGAACACCGGGGAGCTGTTTTTT. Drawing the rest from reference TRBV11-3 and TRBJ2-2, the complete variable domain is EAGVVQSPRYKIIEKKQPVAFWCNPISGHNTLYWYLQNLGQGPELLIRYENEEAVDDSQLPKDRFSAERLKGVDSTLKIQPAELGDSAVYLCASSFSVNTGELFFGEGSRLTVL.

The V call is TRBV9, the J call TRBJ2-3; no definite D call. Between the trimmed V and J ends, which lost 4 bases and 8 bases, there was a span of 20 bases. The V gene's germline CDR1 is SGDLS and CDR2 YYNGEE. The CDR3 sequence is 15 residues long. The CDR3 region has the DNA TGTGCCAGCAGCCCATACATGGCCCTCTCTGGTACGCAGTATTTT. Protein: CASSPYMALSGTQYF.

Note on this clone: At one of its ends the junction is not consistent with the germline gene, which may arise from a read error. This chain uses TRBV12-5 with TRBJ2-7; 12 nucleotides align to TRBD2. CDR1 is LGHNT, CDR2 FRNRAP, per germline. This CDR3 spans 12 amino acids. CDR3 DNA: TGTGCTAGTGCTCAGACTAGCGGGGGCCTCCGGTTC. This sequence encodes CASAQTSGGLRF.

The J gene is TRBJ1-1, the V gene TRBV9, with D uncertain. CDR3 size: 13 residues. The germline V gene encodes CDR1 SGDLS and CDR2 YYNGEE. The V and J ends lost 0 bases and 1 base respectively, with 4 bases between them. CDR3 residues: CASSVGPNTEAFF. The CDR3 DNA is TGTGCCAGCAGCGTAGGGCCGAACACTGAAGCTTTCTTT.

This clone turned up a few times. V and J are TRBV10-3 and TRBJ1-5; no firm D call. The CDR3 spans 13 residues. In germline, CDR1 is ENHRY, CDR2 SYGVKD. Trimming pared 5 bases from V and 5 bases from J, leaving 10 bases between. CDR3 sequence reads: CAISSVVDQPQHF. The CDR3 region has the DNA TGTGCCATCAGTTCCGTGGTAGATCAGCCCCAGCATTTT.

This clone was recorded a few times. The chain couples TRBV2 to TRBJ2-7; TRBD1 aligns across 8 bases. With 4 bases clipped from V and 1 base from J, the junction kept 6 bases outside the gene matches. CDR3 length: 15 amino acids. Per germline, CDR1 SNHLY and CDR2 FYNNEI. The CDR3, as DNA: TGTGCCAGCAGTGTAACAGGGGGTATTTCCTACGAGCAGTACTTC. Amino acid sequence: CASSVTGGISYEQYF.

V usage is TRBV11-3 and J usage is TRBJ2-2, with a tentative D call TRBD2 (5 bases). The CDR3 contains 14 residues. V was cut by 5 bases and J by 4 bases, with 11 bases left in between. Per germline, CDR1 SGHNT and CDR2 YENEEA. CDR3: CASSVDSVTGELFF. CDR3 nucleotide sequence: TGTGCCAGCAGCGTCGATAGCGTCACCGGGGAGCTGTTTTTT.

Here the CDR3 reads CASSQSRRPLEETQYF. In DNA form, the CDR3 reads TGTGCCAGCAGCCAGAGTCGGAGACCCCTCGAAGAGACCCAGTACTTC. The J gene is TRBJ2-5, the V gene TRBV3-1 (or the pseudogene TRBV3-2); D not resolved. Between the trimmed V and J ends, which lost 3 bases and 3 bases, there was a span of 17 bases. The CDR3 runs 16 residues. Germline-derived CDR1 and CDR2 are LGHDT and YNNKEL (reference sequence).

The rearrangement links TRBV7-9 to TRBJ1-1; 10 bases line up with TRBD1. Trimming took 5 bases from V and 0 from J; bases not matched to a gene: 6. The CDR3 is 16 residues long. Germline values: CDR1 SEHNR, CDR2 FQNEAQ (reference sequence). The DNA of the CDR3 is TGTGCCAGCAGCCCCCGGGACAGGGGCATGAACACTGAAGCTTTCTTT. Encoded protein: CASSPRDRGMNTEAFF.

This clone was seen only a few times. The chain links TRBV7-2 to TRBJ1-4, with 11 bases lining up with TRBD1. From germline, CDR1 is SGHTA and CDR2 FQGNSA. The CDR3 runs to 16 residues. Trimming cost V 4 bases and J 8 bases; bases outside gene matches: 9. The CDR3 loop is CASSSGGDRGWEKLFF. CDR3 nucleotides: TGTGCCAGCAGCTCGGGCGGGGACAGGGGGTGGGAAAAACTGTTTTTT.

This chain uses TRBV11-3 with TRBJ2-2, with 11 bases lining up with TRBD1. The ends lost 0 bases at V and 7 bases at J; junction bases unmatched: 7. The CDR3 has 17 residues. Germline loops: CDR1 SGHNT, CDR2 YENEEA. The CDR3 DNA reads TGTGCCAGCAGCTTAGATCAATGGGACAGGGGGAACGGGGAGCTGTTTTTT. Residues: CASSLDQWDRGNGELFF.